Listed below are T cell receptor beta chains from one sample, sequenced in a study of beta chain features in type 1 diabetes. TCRdb's copy holds only in-frame clones and misses some; the assay was immunoSEQ multiplex PCR. The table records fewer than 150,000 clones, about 7% of them present only once. The specimen was central memory CD4+ T cells from blood. The origin of the receptors is a woman aged 25 to 39 in good health. Both conserved end residues are part of each CDR3. A D gene is named only where the DNA matches it firmly. The size entry is marked missing in some rows and otherwise reads once, few, many or a size class.

TRBV27	TRBD1	TRBJ2-5	.	TGTGCCAGCAGGCCGGACAGGCGTCAAGAGACCCAGTACTTC	CASRPDRRQETQYF
TRBV5-6	.	TRBJ2-1	.	TGTGCCAGCAGCTTGGGTCAGGATGAGCAGTTCTTC	CASSLGQDEQFF
TRBV11-3	TRBD2	TRBJ2-3	.	TGTGCCAGCAGCTTATTAGCGGGAGGGAGCACAGATACGCAGTATTTT	CASSLLAGGSTDTQYF
TRBV27	.	TRBJ1-1	few	TGTGCCAGCAAAAAAGTGGAGGGGCGACGTACTGAAGCTTTCTTT	CASKKVEGRRTEAFF
TRBV27	.	TRBJ1-5	.	TGTGCCAGCAGTTTCACTTTTAATCAGCCCCAGCATTTT	CASSFTFNQPQHF
TRBV2	TRBD1	TRBJ2-5	.	TGTGCCAGCAGCGGTCGGACAGGGGGCCAAGAGACCCAGTACTTC	CASSGRTGGQETQYF
TRBV19	.	TRBJ2-7	few	TGTGCCACCTCCCAGGGGGGCAGTCGTGTGTACGAGCAGTACTTC	CATSQGGSRVYEQYF
TRBV28	TRBD1	TRBJ1-5	few	TGTGCCAGCAATTCCGGACAGGGGCTCGGGAATCAGCCCCAGCATTTT	CASNSGQGLGNQPQHF
TRBV10-3	.	TRBJ1-1	.	TGTGCCATCAGTGTTGGGCAGAACACTGAAGCTTTCTTT	CAISVGQNTEAFF
TRBV9	TRBD2	TRBJ2-5	.	TGTGCCAGCAGCGTAGGCGGGAGTGGGTCGGGTTGGGAGACCCAGTACTTC	CASSVGGSGSGWETQYF
TRBV14	.	TRBJ1-2	.	TGTGCCAGCAGCCAAGTAGGTGGCAGGTTCAGCCGTCTCCTCTATGGCTACACCTTC	CASSQVGGRFSRLLYGYTF
TRBV4-2	TRBD2	TRBJ2-7	few	TGTGCCAGCAGGCGGGAGAGTATAGGCGAGCAGTACTTC	CASRRESIGEQYF
TRBV5-1	.	TRBJ2-1	.	TGCGCCAGCAGCTCGGACGGGAGCTCCTACAATGAGCAGTTCTTC	CASSSDGSSYNEQFF
TRBV4-3	TRBD1	TRBJ1-5	.	TGCGCCAGCAGCCAAGATGCCAGGGGGAGGCAGGCCCAGCATTTT	CASSQDARGRQAQHF
TRBV2	TRBD1	TRBJ2-7	.	TGTGCCAGCAGTGGGGGACAGGGGTCCTACGAGCAGTACTTC	CASSGGQGSYEQYF
TRBV30	TRBD1	TRBJ2-7	many	TGTGCCTGGAAACACCCGGACAGGGTGGGCGAGCAGTACTTC	CAWKHPDRVGEQYF
TRBV30	.	TRBJ2-7	few	TGTGCCTGGAGGGTTAGCGCTACCTACGAGCAGTACTTC	CAWRVSATYEQYF
TRBV28	.	TRBJ2-2	few	TGTGCCAGCAGTTTCGCAGGGGCGAACGCCGGGGAGCTGTTTTTT	CASSFAGANAGELFF
TRBV27	.	TRBJ2-4	few	TGTGCCAGCAGTTATCGAGGGGGAGAGAGGAACATTCAGTACTTC	CASSYRGGERNIQYF
TRBV7-2	.	TRBJ1-5	few	TGTGCCAGCAGCTTAGCGATCGGGAAGCCCCAGCATTTT	CASSLAIGKPQHF
TRBV4-2	TRBD1	TRBJ1-2	.	TGTGCCAGCAGCCAAGGGGACAGGGGGACGGAGACCTATGGCTACACCTTC	CASSQGDRGTETYGYTF
TRBV14	TRBD2	TRBJ2-7	many	TGTGCCAGCAGCCAAGATTTGACTAGCAGTTACGAGCAGTACTTC	CASSQDLTSSYEQYF
TRBV5-4	TRBD2	TRBJ2-7	few	TGTGCCACTAGCCCGCGCCGACTAGCGGAGACCTACGAGCAGTACTTC	CATSPRRLAETYEQYF
TRBV28	TRBD1	TRBJ2-5	few	TGTGCCAGCGGCCTCGAGACAGGGCGAAAGACCCAGTACTTC	CASGLETGRKTQYF
TRBV5-1	.	TRBJ2-2	.	TGCGCCAGCAGCTTGGCCCCCCGGGGTGGGACCGGGGAGCTGTTTTTT	CASSLAPRGGTGELFF
TRBV5-4	.	TRBJ2-3	few	TGTGCCAGCAGCTTAGCGACAGATACGCAGTATTTT	CASSLATDTQYF
TRBV29-1	.	TRBJ2-7	many	TGCAGCGTTGAAGCTTCGGGGGTCGAGCAGTACTTC	CSVEASGVEQYF